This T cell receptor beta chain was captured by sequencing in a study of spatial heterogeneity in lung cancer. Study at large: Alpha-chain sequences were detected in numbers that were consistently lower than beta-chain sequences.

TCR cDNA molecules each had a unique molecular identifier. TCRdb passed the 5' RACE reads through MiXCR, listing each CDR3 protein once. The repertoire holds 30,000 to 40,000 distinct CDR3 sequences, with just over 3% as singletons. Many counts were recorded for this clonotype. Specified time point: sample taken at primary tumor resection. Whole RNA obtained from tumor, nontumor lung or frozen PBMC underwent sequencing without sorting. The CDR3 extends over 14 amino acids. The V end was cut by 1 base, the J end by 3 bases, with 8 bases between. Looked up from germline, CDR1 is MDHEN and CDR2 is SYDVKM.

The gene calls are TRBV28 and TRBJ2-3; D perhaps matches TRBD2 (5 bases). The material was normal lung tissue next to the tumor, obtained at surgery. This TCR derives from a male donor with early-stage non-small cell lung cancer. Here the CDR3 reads CASSLSPGTDTQYF. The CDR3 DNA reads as TGTGCCAGCAGTTTATCTCCGGGAACAGATACGCAGTATTTT.